These T cell receptor beta chains were read from a single sample in a study of Graves' ophthalmopathy and Graves' hyperthyroidism. TCRdb passed the multiplex PCR reads through MiXCR, listing each CDR3 protein once. The sample shows 650,000 to 900,000 distinct CDR3 sequences, 40% of them seen only once. Material: peripheral blood. The receptors were sampled from an adult man with Graves' ophthalmopathy. CDR3s include the opening cysteine and the closing phenylalanine or tryptophan. The order of the fields is D gene, V gene, J gene, clone size, CDR3 DNA, CDR3 protein. D genes are given only for firm matches. The size field is filled for only some rows; it gives once, few, many or a size class.

-	TRBV25-1	TRBJ1-1	-	TGTGCCAGCGTCGCGGGATATGTGAACACTGAAGCTTTCTTT	CASVAGYVNTEAFF
-	TRBV19	TRBJ1-5	many	TGTGCCAGTAGTATTTCAAAGGGAGACCAGCCCCAGCATTTT	CASSISKGDQPQHF
-	TRBV5-1	TRBJ2-5	many	TGCGCCAGCAAGGATGGCAGCCAAGAGACCCAGTACTTC	CASKDGSQETQYF
-	TRBV9	TRBJ1-6	many	TGTGCCAGCAGCGACAGGGAAGCCTATAATTCACCCCTCCACTTT	CASSDREAYNSPLHF
TRBD1	TRBV10-3	TRBJ2-7	-	TGTGCCAGCAGTTACCCGGACAGGGGGGGAACCTACGAGCAGTACTTC	CASSYPDRGGTYEQYF
-	TRBV25-1	TRBJ2-7	-	TGTGCCTGGAGATTAGGCCACGGGTCCTACGAGCAGTACTTC	CAWRLGHGSYEQYF
-	TRBV15	TRBJ2-7	-	TGTGCCACCAGCAGAGATCCTCCGTTGCGGCAGGGCGAGCAGTACTTC	CATSRDPPLRQGEQYF
-	TRBV25-1	TRBJ1-5	once	TGTGCCAGCAGTTTAGGGTTTGGCTCGCAGCCCCAGCATTTT	CASSLGFGSQPQHF
-	TRBV12-3/TRBV12-4	TRBJ1-3	few	TGTGCCAGCAGTTCCCGACCGGCCTCTGGAAACACCATATATTTT	CASSSRPASGNTIYF
TRBD1	TRBV7-3	TRBJ2-7	-	TGTGCCAGCACCCCCAGGGGGCGGACAGGGGGTTACGAGCAGTACTTC	CASTPRGRTGGYEQYF
-	TRBV10-3	TRBJ1-1	-	TGTGCCAGCAGCCCATTGGCAGGGGACGTCCAAGCTTTCTTT	CASSPLAGDVQAFF
-	TRBV24-1	TRBJ2-2	-	TGTGCGGCCGGGACCAAAAACACCGGGGAGCTGTTTTTT	CAAGTKNTGELFF
TRBD1	TRBV6-6	TRBJ2-7	few	TGTGCCAGCAGCCCTCGACAGGGAAGGAGTGCCTACGAGCAGTACTTC	CASSPRQGRSAYEQYF
-	TRBV10-2	TRBJ1-6	-	TGTGCCAGCAGCCGTCGGACTGATAATTCACCCCTCCACTTT	CASSRRTDNSPLHF
TRBD1	TRBV4-1	TRBJ1-4	few	TGCGCCAGCAGCCAAGTTTGGACAGGGACCGAAAAACTGTTTTTT	CASSQVWTGTEKLFF
TRBD2	TRBV5-1	TRBJ2-7	few	TGCGCCAGCAGCTTGTTTATTAGCGGGAGTATCTACGAGCAGTACTTC	CASSLFISGSIYEQYF
TRBD1	TRBV7-8	TRBJ2-5	few	TGTGCCGTCACGAATAAAACAGGGGAAGAGACCCAGTACTTC	CAVTNKTGEETQYF
TRBD1	TRBV19	TRBJ1-4	few	TGTGCCACCGCCCCGACAGGGTTCGTTGAAAAACTGTTTTTT	CATAPTGFVEKLFF
TRBD1	TRBV24-1	TRBJ2-7	-	TGTGCCACCAGCGAAGGGACAGGGGGCATCGACGAGCAGTACTTC	CATSEGTGGIDEQYF
TRBD1	TRBV2	TRBJ1-6	-	TGTGCCAGCAGTGAAGAACAGGGGGCGTATAATTCACCCCTCCACTTT	CASSEEQGAYNSPLHF
TRBD1	TRBV29-1	TRBJ2-6	-	TGCAGCAGTCGAGACAGGGCGAGTGGGGCCAACGTCCTGACTTTC	CSSRDRASGANVLTF
TRBD2	TRBV10-2	TRBJ2-7	-	TGCGCCAGCAGGGGACTAGCGGGACTGTCCGAGCAGTACTTC	CASRGLAGLSEQYF
-	TRBV7-9	TRBJ2-6	-	TGTGCCAGCAGCTTATTGGGCGGGAACTCTGGGGCCAACGTCCTGACTTTC	CASSLLGGNSGANVLTF